This TCR beta chain was captured by sequencing in a study of blood T cell repertoires in COVID-19. Study-wide context: COVID-19 samples from acute and convalescent phases originated in the United States, Italy and Spain.

This clone turned up a few times. Profiled with immunoSEQ multiplex PCR; TCRdb holds only in-frame clones, not every one. The sample carries fewer than 250,000 clones, around four fifths recorded once. There are 17 residues in the CDR3. V lost 2 bases and J lost 8, with 24 bases in between. The germline V gene encodes CDR1 SEHNR and CDR2 FQNEAQ (reference sequence). This chain links TRBV7-9 with TRBJ1-2; D is possibly TRBD1 (5 bases). The sequence was obtained from a woman older than 75 with COVID-19, enrolled during active disease. The specimen was peripheral blood. The chain's CDR3 is CASSLFSGGVGTSGYTF. In DNA form, the CDR3 reads TGTGCCAGCAGCTTATTTTCCGGGGGGGTCGGTACATCGGGCTACACCTTC. The full variable domain, with the rest looked up from reference TRBV7-9 and TRBJ1-2, is DTGVSQNPRHKITKRGQNVTFRCDPISEHNRLYWYRQTLGQGPEFLTYFQNEAQLEKSRLLSDRFSAERPKGSFSTLEIQRTEQGDSAMYLCASSLFSGGVGTSGYTFGSGTRLTVV.